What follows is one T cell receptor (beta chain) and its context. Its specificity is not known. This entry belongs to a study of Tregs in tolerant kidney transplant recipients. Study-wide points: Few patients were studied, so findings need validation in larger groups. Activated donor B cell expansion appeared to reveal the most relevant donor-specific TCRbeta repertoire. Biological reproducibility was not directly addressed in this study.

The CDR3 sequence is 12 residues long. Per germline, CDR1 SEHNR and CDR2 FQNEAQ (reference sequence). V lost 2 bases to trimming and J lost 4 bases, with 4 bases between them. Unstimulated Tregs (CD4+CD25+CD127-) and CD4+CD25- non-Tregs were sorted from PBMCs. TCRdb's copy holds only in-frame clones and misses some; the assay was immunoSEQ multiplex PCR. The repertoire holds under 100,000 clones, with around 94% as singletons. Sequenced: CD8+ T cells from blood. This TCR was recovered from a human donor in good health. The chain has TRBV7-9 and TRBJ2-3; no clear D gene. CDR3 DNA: TGTGCCAGCAGCTTACCTCCAGATACGCAGTATTTT. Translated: CASSLPPDTQYF.